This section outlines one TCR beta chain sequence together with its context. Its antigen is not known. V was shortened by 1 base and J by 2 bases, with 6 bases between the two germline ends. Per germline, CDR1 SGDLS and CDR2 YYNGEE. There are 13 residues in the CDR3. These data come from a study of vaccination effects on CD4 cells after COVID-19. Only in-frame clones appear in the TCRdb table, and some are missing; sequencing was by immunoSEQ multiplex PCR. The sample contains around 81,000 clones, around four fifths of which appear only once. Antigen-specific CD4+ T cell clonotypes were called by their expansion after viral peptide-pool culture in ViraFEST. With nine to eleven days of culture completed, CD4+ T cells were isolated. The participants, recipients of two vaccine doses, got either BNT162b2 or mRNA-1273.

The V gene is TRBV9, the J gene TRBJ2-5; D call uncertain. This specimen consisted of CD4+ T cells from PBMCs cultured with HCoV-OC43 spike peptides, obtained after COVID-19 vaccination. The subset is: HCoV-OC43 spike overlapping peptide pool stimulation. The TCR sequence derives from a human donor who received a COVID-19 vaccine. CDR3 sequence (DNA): TGTGCCAGCAGCGTAACCCTACAAGAGACCCAGTACTTC. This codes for CASSVTLQETQYF.